The 27 T cell receptor beta chains listed next were all sequenced from one sample in a study of blood T cells in healthy people across ages. A sample-barcoded 5' primer and a J-beta primer mix were used in a second PCR of roughly 6 to 12 cycles. TCRdb recomputed calls from the 5' RACE reads with MiXCR, one row per CDR3 protein. The table records fewer than 800,000 distinct CDR3 sequences, 20% to 25% of them present only once. This sample was also put to use in a study of T cells of mothers and their children.

Sequencing was done on a sample of blood. Every receptor here comes from a boy younger than 18 in good health.

This clonotype showed up just a few times. The rearrangement links TRBV29-1 to TRBJ2-5, with 8 bases lining up with TRBD2. The end of the DNA fits TRBJ2-1 better, so the J call may be wrong. Germline V gene lookup returns CDR1 SQVTM and CDR2 ANQGSEA. CDR3 length: 12 residues. The CDR3 sequence is CSGGLGNNEQFF. The CDR3 region has the DNA TGCAGCGGGGGACTAGGTAACAATGAGCAGTTCTTC.

The rearrangement uses TRBV28 and TRBJ2-5, with TRBD2 as a possible D gene (6 bases). Germline lookup yields CDR1 MDHEN and CDR2 SYDVKM. The CDR3 covers 16 residues. V lost 3 bases and J lost 3, with 17 bases in between. The CDR3 loop reads CASSFDYKRREETQYF. CDR3 bases: TGTGCCAGCAGTTTCGATTACAAGCGGAGGGAAGAGACCCAGTACTTC. The full variable domain, rest sourced from reference TRBV28 and TRBJ2-5, is DVKVTQSSRYLVKRTGEKVFLECVQDMDHENMFWYRQDPGLGLRLIYFSYDVKMKEKGDIPEGYSVSREKKERFSLILESASTNQTSMYLCASSFDYKRREETQYFGPGTRLLVL.

The chain is built from TRBV5-1 and TRBJ2-5; D possibly corresponds to TRBD1 (6 bases). Near its end, the DNA agrees better with TRBJ2-7, so the J call may be wrong. Per germline, CDR1 SGHRS and CDR2 YFSETQ. This CDR3 comprises 13 residues. The CDR3 reads CASSTTGIGEQYF. In DNA, the CDR3 is TGCGCCAGCAGCACAACAGGGATAGGCGAGCAGTACTTC.

This clonotype came up a few times. The chain is built from TRBV5-1 and TRBJ2-1; perhaps TRBD2 as D (5 bases). The assigned J gene may be wrong: the sequence end matches TRBJ2-5 better. Germline values: CDR1 SGHRS, CDR2 YFSETQ. CDR3 length equals 14 residues. The CDR3 protein is CASSLALVGETQYF. The CDR3 bases are TGCGCCAGCAGCTTGGCACTAGTGGGGGAGACCCAGTACTTC.

The chain uses TRBV6-2 or TRBV6-3 and TRBJ2-7, with a possible D match to TRBD1 (5 bases). V lost 7 bases, J lost 3 bases, and 13 bases lay in between. The CDR3 is 13 residues long. The V gene's germline CDR1 is MNHEY and CDR2 SVGEGT. Here the CDR3 reads CASKGRLDYEQYF. Here the CDR3 DNA reads TGTGCCAGCAAGGGGCGGCTAGACTACGAGCAGTACTTC.

The gene calls are TRBV29-1 and TRBJ1-2; D is ambiguous. Germline loops: CDR1 SQVTM, CDR2 ANQGSEA. V was pared by 6 bases and J by 6 bases, with 14 bases between. The CDR3 runs to 12 residues. DNA of the CDR3: TGCAGCGTCGTTGACAACTCCGATGGCTACACCTTC. Protein sequence: CSVVDNSDGYTF.

This clonotype turned up a few times. The V call is TRBV18, the J call TRBJ2-7, with TRBD2 matching over 7 bases. The CDR3 extends over 14 amino acids. V was pared by 3 bases and J by 2 bases, with 4 bases of the junction left unmatched. The germline CDR1 and CDR2 sequences are KGHSH and LQKENI. CDR3 loop: CASSPGTKTYEQYF. As DNA, the CDR3 is TGTGCCAGCTCACCCGGGACTAAAACCTACGAGCAGTACTTC. The complete variable domain, with remaining parts taken from reference TRBV18 and TRBJ2-7, reads NAGVMQNPRHLVRRRGQEARLRCSPMKGHSHVYWYRQLPEEGLKFMVYLQKENIIDESGMPKERFSAEFPKEGPSILRIQQVVRGDSAAYFCASSPGTKTYEQYFGPGTRLTVT.

This clonotype was seen many times. The V call is TRBV5-1, the J call TRBJ2-3, with 7 nucleotides matching TRBD1. CDR1 is SGHRS, CDR2 YFSETQ, per germline. J gave up 2 bases and V 3 bases, and 9 bases lay outside the gene matches. The CDR3 length is 16 residues. In DNA form, the CDR3 reads TGCGCCAGCAGCTCCAGGACAGGCGGACCCACAGATACGCAGTATTTT. This codes for CASSSRTGGPTDTQYF.

The sample holds many counts of this clonotype. The J gene is TRBJ2-3, the V gene TRBV7-9, with TRBD2 matching over 10 bases. CDR1 SEHNR and CDR2 FQNEAQ come from the germline V gene (reference sequence). The CDR3 extends over 14 amino acids. V was clipped by 9 bases and J by 3 bases; unmatched bases: 6. The CDR3 spells CASSRAGGTDTQYF. The CDR3 DNA sequence: TGTGCCAGTTCTCGAGCGGGGGGGACAGATACGCAGTATTTT. The variable domain in full, with the rest retrieved from reference TRBV7-9 and TRBJ2-3, is DTGVSQNPRHKITKRGQNVTFRCDPISEHNRLYWYRQTLGQGPEFLTYFQNEAQLEKSRLLSDRFSAERPKGSFSTLEIQRTEQGDSAMYLCASSRAGGTDTQYFGPGTRLTVL.

The genes are TRBV3-1 and TRBJ2-7, with 9 bases fitting TRBD2. V dropped 0 bases and J dropped 4; count of bases not matched to a gene: 4. Germline CDR1 reads LGHDT; CDR2 reads YNNKEL (reference sequence). The CDR3 contains 15 residues. The CDR3 reads CASSQEGGRGYEQYF. CDR3 nucleotides: TGTGCCAGCAGCCAAGAGGGCGGGAGGGGATACGAGCAGTACTTC.

The chain uses TRBV29-1 and TRBJ2-3, with no clear D. The CDR3 is made up of 15 amino acids. V was pared by 2 bases and J by 0 bases, with 12 bases between. CDR1 and CDR2 from the germline V gene are SQVTM and ANQGSEA. The CDR3 coding sequence is TGCAGCGTTGAATTGACTCCCACTAGCACAGATACGCAGTATTTT. Amino acids: CSVELTPTSTDTQYF.

J is TRBJ2-7 and V is TRBV11-2; D possibly corresponds to TRBD1 (6 bases). The end of the DNA aligns better with TRBJ2-1, so the J call may be wrong. CDR1 and CDR2 from the germline V gene are SGHAT and FQNNGV. There are 15 residues in the CDR3. CDR3: CASSFAFGGQGEQFF. CDR3 DNA: TGTGCCAGCAGCTTCGCTTTTGGGGGACAAGGTGAGCAGTTCTTC.

The chain links TRBV24-1 to TRBJ2-3; D is uncertain. Trimming cost V 4 bases and J 6 bases, with 16 bases left between them. This CDR3 contains 15 residues. CDR1 KGHDR and CDR2 SFDVKD come from the germline V gene. The CDR3 protein is CATSEPFVPGDTQYF. CDR3 nucleotide sequence: TGTGCCACCAGTGAACCTTTCGTACCCGGGGATACGCAGTATTTT.

This clonotype came up a few times. The rearrangement uses TRBV11-3 and TRBJ2-2; no reliable D call. V lost 5 bases to trimming and J lost 3 bases, with 4 bases between them. Germline CDR1 SGHNT, CDR2 YENEEA. CDR3 length: 12 residues. CDR3 nucleotide sequence: TGTGCCAGCAGCGGACACACCGGGGAGCTGTTTTTT. It is translated as CASSGHTGELFF.

The rearrangement uses TRBV7-2 and TRBJ1-5; TRBD1 aligns across 8 bases. The V and J ends lost 5 bases and 1 base, in that order; junction bases with no gene match: 4. CDR3 length equals 15 residues. Looked up from germline, CDR1 is SGHTA and CDR2 is FQGNSA. This CDR3 reads CASSPTGASNQPQHF. The CDR3 nucleotides read TGTGCCAGCAGCCCGACAGGGGCAAGCAATCAGCCCCAGCATTTT.

The gene calls are TRBV7-8 and TRBJ2-3; D gene ambiguous. The V gene lost 1 base and the J gene lost 6 bases, with 14 bases spanning the gap. Germline V lookup: CDR1 SGHVS, CDR2 FQNEAQ. The CDR3 totals 15 residues. The CDR3 bases are TGTGCCAGCAGCTTAGGTCGGCTAGTGATGGATACGCAGTATTTT. This encodes CASSLGRLVMDTQYF.

CDR3 sequence: CASSGGSLKNEQFF. The CDR3, as DNA: TGTGCCAGCAGTGGGGGGAGCCTCAAGAATGAGCAGTTCTTC. The chain employs TRBV6-6 and TRBJ2-1, with D possibly matching TRBD2 (6 bases). Trimming cost V 5 bases and J 7 bases, with 15 bases left between them. Germline V gene data show CDR1 as MNHNY and CDR2 as SVGAGI (reference sequence). The length of the CDR3 is 14 residues.

V and J are TRBV10-2 and TRBJ2-6; D gene unclear. The germline gives CDR1 WSHSY, CDR2 SAAADI. The CDR3 consists of 16 residues. Deletions cut 2 bases from V and 0 bases from J, with 8 bases between. The CDR3 loop is CASSEARASGANVLTF. In DNA form, the CDR3 reads TGCGCCAGCAGTGAGGCTAGAGCCTCTGGGGCCAACGTCCTGACTTTC.

This clonotype was seen only a few times. The chain joins TRBV28 to TRBJ2-1, with 8 nucleotides matching TRBD1. V dropped 6 bases and J dropped 4; count of bases not matched to a gene: 8. The CDR3 sequence is 15 residues long. CDR1 is MDHEN, CDR2 SYDVKM, per germline. CDR3 loop: CASSTAGTGYNEQFF. CDR3 nucleotides: TGTGCCAGCAGCACTGCCGGGACAGGTTACAATGAGCAGTTCTTC.

This clonotype was observed a handful of times. J is TRBJ2-5 and V is TRBV6-1; D is ambiguous. V shed 0 bases and J shed 5 bases, with 10 bases lying between them. From germline, CDR1 is MNHNS and CDR2 SASEGT. This CDR3 is built from 14 residues. The CDR3 DNA follows: TGTGCCAGCAGTGAAGCAGCGCTAGGGGAGACCCAGTACTTC. Translation gives CASSEAALGETQYF.

This chain connects TRBV4-1 to TRBJ2-4; either TRBD1 or TRBD2 may supply D (6 bases each). V was clipped by 0 bases and J by 0 bases, with 18 bases between them. The CDR3 sequence is 19 residues long. Germline loops: CDR1 MGHRA, CDR2 YSYEKL. The CDR3 reads CASSQEYGGDTIAKNIQYF. CDR3 bases: TGCGCCAGCAGCCAAGAATACGGGGGCGATACTATAGCCAAAAACATTCAGTACTTC.

The V call is TRBV6-5, the J call TRBJ2-6, with TRBD1 as a possible D gene (6 bases). CDR1 and CDR2 (germline): MNHEY, SVGAGI. Trimming stripped 0 bases from V and 2 bases from J, with 11 bases between. This CDR3 is built from 17 residues. The CDR3 loop is CASSYSPRGAGANVLTF. CDR3 DNA sequence: TGTGCCAGCAGTTACTCCCCCAGGGGAGCTGGGGCCAACGTCCTGACTTTC.

The J gene is TRBJ2-5, the V gene TRBV7-2; 7 bases match TRBD2. The assigned J gene may be wrong: the sequence end matches TRBJ2-1 better. This CDR3 comprises 17 residues. CDR1 and CDR2 from the germline V gene are SGHTA and FQGNSA. CDR3 loop: CASSFSWLAATNNEQFF. The CDR3 DNA follows: TGTGCCAGCAGCTTCTCATGGCTAGCGGCTACTAACAATGAGCAGTTCTTC.

The gene calls are TRBV14 and TRBJ2-5, with D possibly matching TRBD1 (7 bases). Per germline, CDR1 SGHDN and CDR2 FVKESK. V was pared by 0 bases and J by 4 bases, with 24 bases between. This CDR3 has 19 amino acids. The CDR3 region has the DNA TGTGCCAGCAGCCAAGAGACGGGGGTCCGACAGGGTAACCGAGAGACCCAGTACTTC. Translation gives CASSQETGVRQGNRETQYF. Together with reference TRBV14 and TRBJ2-5, the CDR3 gives the full variable domain: EAGVTQFPSHSVIEKGQTVTLRCDPISGHDNLYWYRRVMGKEIKFLLHFVKESKQDESGMPNNRFLAERTGGTYSTLKVQPAELEDSGVYFCASSQETGVRQGNRETQYFGPGTRLLVL.

This clonotype was seen more than once but under ten times. The chain has TRBV13 and TRBJ2-5, with 10 nucleotides matching TRBD2. Matching the DNA end better, TRBJ2-1 makes the J call doubtful. This CDR3 contains 16 residues. The germline V gene encodes CDR1 PRHDT and CDR2 FYEKMQ (reference sequence). CDR3 sequence reads: CASRRAGTSVPNKQFF. The CDR3 nucleotides read TGTGCCAGCAGGAGAGCCGGGACTAGCGTTCCGAATAAGCAGTTCTTC.

This chain joins TRBV10-3 and TRBJ2-5; D possibly corresponds to TRBD1 (5 bases). Near its end, the DNA agrees better with TRBJ2-7, so the J call may be wrong. The CDR3 is made up of 12 amino acids. The germline gives CDR1 ENHRY, CDR2 SYGVKD. The CDR3 DNA sequence: TGTGCCATCATGGTGGGGCCGGGCGAGCAGTACTTC. The encoded protein is CAIMVGPGEQYF.

The V call is TRBV4-3, the J call TRBJ1-4; the match to TRBD1 covers 8 bases. The CDR3 is made up of 14 amino acids. J gave up 6 bases and V 3 bases, and 3 bases lay outside the gene matches. The V gene's germline CDR1 is LGHNA and CDR2 YSLEER. This chain's CDR3 is CASSHGQGDEKLFF. The CDR3 DNA sequence: TGCGCCAGCAGCCACGGACAGGGTGATGAAAAACTGTTTTTT.